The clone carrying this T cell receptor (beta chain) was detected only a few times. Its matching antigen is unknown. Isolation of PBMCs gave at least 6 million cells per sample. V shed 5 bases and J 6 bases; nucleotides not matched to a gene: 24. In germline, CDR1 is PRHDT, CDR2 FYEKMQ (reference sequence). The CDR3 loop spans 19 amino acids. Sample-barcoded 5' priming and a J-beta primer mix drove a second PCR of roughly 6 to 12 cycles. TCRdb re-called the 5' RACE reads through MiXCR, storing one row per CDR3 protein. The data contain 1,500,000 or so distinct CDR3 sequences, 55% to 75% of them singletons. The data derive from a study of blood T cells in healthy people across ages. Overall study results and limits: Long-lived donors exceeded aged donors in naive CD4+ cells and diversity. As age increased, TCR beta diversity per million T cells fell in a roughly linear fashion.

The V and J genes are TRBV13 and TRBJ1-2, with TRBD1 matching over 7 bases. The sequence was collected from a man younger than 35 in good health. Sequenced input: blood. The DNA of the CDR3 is TGTGCCAGCAGCCGCGGCTTACAACAAGCTGTCGACAGGGAGGATGGCTACACCTTC. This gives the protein CASSRGLQQAVDREDGYTF.